This T cell receptor beta chain originates from a study of blood T cell repertoires in COVID-19. Trimming at V came to 8 bases and at J to 4 bases, leaving 6 bases not matched to a gene. The CDR3 sequence is 14 residues long. From germline, CDR1 is ENHRY and CDR2 SYGVKD. TCRdb keeps only in-frame clones here, not all; method: immunoSEQ multiplex PCR. Of about 300,000 clones in the sample, just under 90% were seen once. V gene TRBV10-3 combines with J gene TRBJ1-5, with TRBD1 matching over 9 bases. Sequencing used peripheral blood. The receptor was derived from a woman in her 30s with COVID-19, enrolled during active disease. CDR3 in DNA: TGTGCCATCTCAGGGACAGGGCCTAATCAGCCCCAGCATTTT. This gives the protein CAISGTGPNQPQHF.